Listed below are T cell receptor beta chains from one sample, sequenced in a study of monozygotic twins with cystic fibrosis. Using immunoSEQ multiplex PCR, the repertoire was profiled, and TCRdb retains in-frame clones only, with some absent. The sample carries 30,000 to 40,000 clones, about 96% recorded once. The specimen sequenced was blood. These TCRs come from a girl aged 2-10 years with cystic fibrosis. CDR3s include the opening cysteine and the closing phenylalanine or tryptophan. A D gene is named only where the DNA matches it firmly. Rows may omit the clone size; those that give it use once, few, many or a size class.

>TRBJ2-1|TRBV7-7|.|TRBD2
TGTGCCAGCAGCCTGAAACTAGCGGCAACCTACAATGAGCAGTTCTTC
CASSLKLAATYNEQFF
>TRBJ1-5|TRBV19|.|.
TGTGCCAGTAGTATCACAGGGCTTCAGCCCCAGCATTTT
CASSITGLQPQHF
>TRBJ1-4|TRBV7-9|.|.
TGTGCCAGCAGCTTACTGGGTGACGTTGAAAAACTGTTTTTT
CASSLLGDVEKLFF
>TRBJ1-2|TRBV19|.|TRBD1
TGTGCCACCAAGGACCAGGGGGTGAATGGCTACACCTTC
CATKDQGVNGYTF
>TRBJ2-7|TRBV7-8|.|.
TGTGCCAGCAGCTCCCACCAGGGTGAACTCTACGAGCAGTACTTC
CASSSHQGELYEQYF
>TRBJ2-2|TRBV7-2|.|.
TGTGCCAGCAGCTTATCTGGGGGAGGATCCGGGGAGCTGTTTTTT
CASSLSGGGSGELFF
>TRBJ2-1|TRBV5-1|.|TRBD2
TGCGCCAGCAGCCCAAGTGCCGGGACTAGCGGGACCAGCTCCTACAATGAGCAGTTCTTC
CASSPSAGTSGTSSYNEQFF
>TRBJ1-1|TRBV6-5|.|.
TGTGCCAGCAGTTACTCGAGCGGCAGGGTGCCAGCTTTCTTT
CASSYSSGRVPAFF
>TRBJ2-6|TRBV6-5|once|.
TGTGCCAGCAGTTACCCAAGCGGGTCTGGGGCCAACGTCCTGACTTTC
CASSYPSGSGANVLTF
>TRBJ2-2|TRBV30|.|.
TGTGCCCGAACGGGGCCATCCCACGACGGGGAGCTGTTTTTT
CARTGPSHDGELFF
>TRBJ2-7|TRBV7-6|.|.
TGTGCCAGCAGCGACGAAAGATACCCAGACTACGAGCAGTACTTC
CASSDERYPDYEQYF
>TRBJ2-1|TRBV5-1|.|TRBD2
TGCGCCAGCCGTTTGGCGGGAGGGCCTTCCTACAATGAGCAGTTCTTC
CASRLAGGPSYNEQFF
>TRBJ1-1|TRBV29-1|.|TRBD1
TGCAGCGTTGCCGGGACAGGGATGAACACTGAAGCTTTCTTT
CSVAGTGMNTEAFF
>TRBJ1-1|TRBV30|.|.
TGTGCCTGGAGGCAGGGGATGAACACTGAAGCTTTCTTT
CAWRQGMNTEAFF
>TRBJ1-2|TRBV6-5|.|.
TGTGCCAGCAGTTACTCGAGGCAGTCTAACTATGGCTACACCTTC
CASSYSRQSNYGYTF
>TRBJ2-1|TRBV28|once|TRBD1
TGTGCCAGCAGCCTTTTTTTGACAGGGGGTTACAATGAGCAGTTCTTC
CASSLFLTGGYNEQFF
>TRBJ2-7|TRBV15|.|TRBD1
TGTGCCACCAGCCCGACAGGGACCTACGAGCAGTACTTC
CATSPTGTYEQYF
>TRBJ1-1|TRBV10-3|once|.
TGTGCCATCGCTCGGGCATCGAACACTGAAGCTTTCTTT
CAIARASNTEAFF
>TRBJ1-1|TRBV30|.|.
TGTGCCTGGAGTGAGGGGCCCATGAACACTGAAGCTTTCTTT
CAWSEGPMNTEAFF
>TRBJ2-7|TRBV28|.|.
TGTGCCAGCAGTTTGTTAGGTTCCCCCAATTGGGAGGAGCAGTACTTC
CASSLLGSPNWEEQYF
>TRBJ2-7|TRBV28|.|TRBD2
TGTGCCAGCAGTTTAGCGGGGGGCTCGCGGGAGCAGTACTTC
CASSLAGGSREQYF
>TRBJ2-7|TRBV6-5|.|.
TGTGCCAGCAGTTACACGGGGTTCCACGAGCAGTACTTC
CASSYTGFHEQYF
>TRBJ1-2|TRBV19|.|.
TGTGCCAGTAGTATAACACCCGAGGACTATGGCTACACCTTC
CASSITPEDYGYTF
>TRBJ2-1|TRBV7-9|.|TRBD2
TGTGCCAGCAGCATCGGGACTAGCCTGGATGAGCAGTTCTTC
CASSIGTSLDEQFF
>TRBJ1-5|TRBV28|.|.
TGTGCCAGCAGTCCGGCGGGAAGTCAGCCCCAGCATTTT
CASSPAGSQPQHF
>TRBJ1-1|TRBV2|.|.
TGTGCCAGCAGTGTAGGGGTGAACACTGAAGCTTTCTTT
CASSVGVNTEAFF
>TRBJ2-7|TRBV28|.|.
TGTGCCAGCAGTGACATTTCCTACGAGCAGTACTTC
CASSDISYEQYF
>TRBJ1-3|TRBV18|.|TRBD1
TGTGCCAGCTCACAGTCGACAGGGGACGGAAACACCATATATTTT
CASSQSTGDGNTIYF
>TRBJ2-1|TRBV5-6|.|TRBD2
TGTGCCAGCAGCCCGGGACTAGCGGGATGGGATGAGCAGTTCTTC
CASSPGLAGWDEQFF
>TRBJ2-1|TRBV19|.|TRBD2
TGTGCCAGTAGCCACCCGGGGGGTTACAATGAGCAGTTCTTC
CASSHPGGYNEQFF
>TRBJ1-3|TRBV10-3|.|.
TGTGCCCAAAGCGGGGGGTCTCCTCCTGGAAACACCATATATTTT
CAQSGGSPPGNTIYF
>TRBJ1-1|TRBV19|.|.
TGTGCCAGTAGTATAGGGCGGCGCATGAACACTGAAGCTTTCTTT
CASSIGRRMNTEAFF
>TRBJ2-1|TRBV9|.|.
TGTGCCAGCAGCGTCAGGGTCGAAGGCCACTACAATGAGCAGTTCTTC
CASSVRVEGHYNEQFF
>TRBJ1-2|TRBV7-2|.|.
TGTGCCAGCAGCTCCCCGGACGGATATGGCTACACCTTC
CASSSPDGYGYTF
>TRBJ2-7|TRBV4-2|.|TRBD2
TGTGCCAGCAGCCAAGTCTCCGGGAGGGCCGCCTACGAGCAGTACTTC
CASSQVSGRAAYEQYF
>TRBJ1-2|TRBV15|.|.
TGTGCCACCAGCACCGGCCTTCTGGGCGGTGGCTATGGCTACACCTTC
CATSTGLLGGGYGYTF
>TRBJ2-3|TRBV5-1|.|.
TGCGCCAGCAGCTTGGAGGGCCACCCGGACCTCAAGCGAGGCACAGATACGCAGTATTTT
CASSLEGHPDLKRGTDTQYF
>TRBJ2-7|TRBV19|once|TRBD2
TGTGCCAGTAGTGGTAGCGGGAGTATTCTCCACGAGCAGTACTTC
CASSGSGSILHEQYF
>TRBJ1-2|TRBV27|.|.
TGTGCCAGCAGTTTGAGCCGGCTGCGGGGTAGGGAATCGGACTATGGCTACACCTTC
CASSLSRLRGRESDYGYTF
>TRBJ2-6|TRBV10-2|.|.
TGCGCCAGCAGGGAAGGTGTAACTGGGGCCAACGTCCTGACTTTC
CASREGVTGANVLTF
>TRBJ2-7|TRBV29-1|.|.
TGCAGCGTTGAGGTAACAGGCGCGGGCTACGAGCAGTACTTC
CSVEVTGAGYEQYF
>TRBJ1-2|TRBV30|.|.
TGTGCCTGGAGTGTACAGTCCTATGGCTACACCTTC
CAWSVQSYGYTF
>TRBJ1-5|TRBV6-5|.|.
TGTGCCAGCTCTGCTGGGGTGAGGCAGCCCCAGCATTTT
CASSAGVRQPQHF
>TRBJ1-2|TRBV2|.|.
TGTGCCAGCAGTGATTGGCGACCTAACTATGGCTACACCTTC
CASSDWRPNYGYTF
>TRBJ2-7|TRBV6-6|.|TRBD2
TGTGCCAGCAGTTACAGTACTAGCGGGAGTGAGCAGTACTTC
CASSYSTSGSEQYF
>TRBJ1-6|TRBV7-8|.|.
TGTGCCAGCAGCTTGCAGGGGTATAATTCACCCCTCCACTTT
CASSLQGYNSPLHF
>TRBJ2-4|TRBV7-9|.|.
TGTGCCAGCAGCTCAGTCACGAGAAACATTCAGTACTTC
CASSSVTRNIQYF
>TRBJ1-1|TRBV10-3|.|.
TGTGCCATCAAACAGACAGGATTGAACACTGAAGCTTTCTTT
CAIKQTGLNTEAFF
>TRBJ2-3|TRBV5-1|.|.
TGCGCCAGCAACTCCCGGGACATTGGCACAGATACGCAGTATTTT
CASNSRDIGTDTQYF